The 7 T cell receptor beta chains presented below share a single source sample, sequenced in a study of Graves' ophthalmopathy and Graves' hyperthyroidism. Amplification targeted the TCR beta CDR3 regions, with RNA transcripts as the source material. Following a first-round RT-PCR that used HTBI primers, a second-round multiplex PCR was carried out. TCRdb analysed the multiplex PCR reads with MiXCR anew, one entry per CDR3 protein. In the table there are about 370,000 distinct CDR3 sequences, about a sixth of which are singletons. Sequencing was done on a sample of peripheral blood. Receptors originate from an adult woman with stable Graves' hyperthyroidism.

This clonotype occurred many times. The genes are TRBV28 and TRBJ1-5; the match to TRBD1 covers 12 bases. J gave up 6 bases and V 6 bases, and 9 bases lay outside the gene matches. The CDR3 has 16 amino acids. CDR1 is MDHEN, CDR2 SYDVKM, per germline. This CDR3 reads CASRGGGQGAGQPQHF. The CDR3 nucleotides are TGTGCCAGCAGGGGGGGGGGACAGGGGGCAGGTCAGCCCCAGCATTTT.

This clonotype was observed at least ten times. V and J are TRBV20-1 and TRBJ2-7, with D maybe TRBD1 (6 bases). The CDR3 contains 17 residues. CDR1 DFQATT and CDR2 SNEGSKA come from the germline V gene (reference sequence). Trimming shortened V by 0 bases and J by 0 bases, and 18 bases separated the two germline ends. The CDR3 loop reads CSARDRGQGTLSYEQYF. DNA for the CDR3: TGCAGTGCTAGAGATAGGGGCCAGGGGACCCTCTCCTACGAGCAGTACTTC.

This clonotype has a count of ten or more. The chain joins TRBV4-3 to TRBJ1-5; D not certain. The CDR3 runs to 15 residues. V was trimmed by 0 bases and J by 0 bases, leaving 6 bases between them. Germline CDR1 reads LGHNA; CDR2 reads YSLEER. CDR3 in DNA: TGCGCCAGCAGCCAAGAGGGTTATAGCAATCAGCCCCAGCATTTT. It is translated as CASSQEGYSNQPQHF.

This clonotype was detected ten times or more. V is TRBV29-1 and J is TRBJ1-3, with D perhaps TRBD1 (6 bases). Germline CDR1 reads SQVTM; CDR2 reads ANQGSEA. This CDR3 contains 12 residues. CDR3: CRGTGRGNTIYF. The CDR3 nucleotides are TGCAGGGGAACAGGGAGAGGTAACACCATATATTTT. The full variable domain, with the rest looked up from reference TRBV29-1 and TRBJ1-3, is SAVISQKPSRDICQRGTSLTIQCQVDSQVTMMFWYRQQPGQSLTLIATANQGSEATYESGFVIDKFPISRPNLTFSTLTVSNMSPEDSSIYLCRGTGRGNTIYFGEGSWLTVV.

At least ten counts were recorded for this clonotype. The gene calls are TRBV12-3 or TRBV12-4 and TRBJ1-6; 10 nucleotides line up with TRBD1. This CDR3 region has 21 residues. V lost 3 bases to trimming and J lost 5 bases; unmatched junction nucleotides: 19. CDR3 DNA: TGTGCCAGCAGTTTTTATTTGGGGACAGGGGCACAAGAATCCGATAATTCACCCCTCCACTTT. This translates into CASSFYLGTGAQESDNSPLHF.

This clonotype was seen many times. V is TRBV6-1 and J is TRBJ1-6; a weak D match, TRBD1 (5 bases). Per the germline V gene, CDR1 is MNHNS and CDR2 is SASEGT. This CDR3 region has 19 residues. Deletions cut 2 bases from V and 5 bases from J, with 22 bases between. This CDR3 is CASSESLLQGPRDNSPLHF. In DNA, the CDR3 is TGTGCCAGCAGTGAAAGCCTACTCCAGGGCCCCCGAGATAATTCACCCCTCCACTTT.

This clonotype was counted ten times or more. Possible read error: a much larger clone is one base away. The missing conserved phenylalanine or tryptophan at the end of this CDR3 makes a read error likely. The chain carries TRBV7-8 and TRBJ2-7; the match to TRBD1 covers 9 bases. Germline CDR1 is SGHVS and CDR2 is FQNEAQ. V lost 4 bases and J lost 1; bases outside the gene matches: 2. The CDR3 extends over 14 amino acids. CDR3 loop: CASSYGTGSYEQYL. The CDR3, as DNA: TGTGCCAGCAGCTATGGGACAGGGTCCTACGAGCAGTACCTC.